These T cell receptor beta chains were read from a single sample in a study of CD8+CD57+ T cells in acquired aplastic anemia. TCRdb redid the calling of the reads with MiXCR, one entry per CDR3 protein. This repertoire shows some 200,000 distinct CDR3 sequences, 34% found once; its top ten account for 1.1%. The sequenced sample consisted of sorted CD4+, CD8+, or CD8+CD57+ T cells (not recorded which) from PBMCs. These receptors originate from a human donor in good health, serving as a control. The CDR3 runs from the conserved cysteine through the conserved F or W. A D gene is named only where the DNA matches it firmly. Expanded clones are given a class, and other clones once, few, many or no size at all.

j_gene	v_gene	abundance	d_gene	len	CDR3nt	CDR3aa
TRBJ2-4	TRBV19	-	TRBD2	17	TGTGCCAGTAGTATAGGCGGGGGGGTCTTGACCAAAAACATTCAGTACTTC	CASSIGGGVLTKNIQYF
TRBJ2-3	TRBV5-8	few	-	15	TGTGCCAGCAGCTCTCAGGGATTCCCCACAGATACGCAGTATTTT	CASSSQGFPTDTQYF
TRBJ1-5	TRBV15	-	-	14	TGTGCCACCAGATCGCAAGGGGTTGGGCAGCCCCAGCATTTT	CATRSQGVGQPQHF
TRBJ2-3	TRBV7-2	few	TRBD2	18	TGTGCCAGCAGCTTAGTGAGGGTGTCGGGAGGGCCTGGAGATACGCAGTATTTT	CASSLVRVSGGPGDTQYF
TRBJ1-4	TRBV5-1	-	TRBD1	15	TGCGCCAGCAGCATCGGGACGGGACAGAATGGAAAACTGTTTTTT	CASSIGTGQNGKLFF
TRBJ1-1	TRBV29-1	once	-	12	TGCAGCCAAGAGGGCGGGAACACTGAAGCTTTCTTT	CSQEGGNTEAFF
TRBJ2-1	TRBV6-5	few	-	14	TGTGCCAGCAGTGACTCGATTTCCAACAATGAGCAGTTCTTC	CASSDSISNNEQFF
TRBJ2-7	TRBV10-3	-	-	14	TGTGCCATCAGTGACCGGGCCTATAGGAACGAGCAGTACTTC	CAISDRAYRNEQYF
TRBJ1-2	TRBV2	-	TRBD1	14	TGTGCCAGCAGTGCTCAAGGGGGCGCATATGGCTACACCTTC	CASSAQGGAYGYTF
TRBJ2-2	TRBV19	many	-	16	TGTGCCAGTAGTTCCAGACACGACTTGAACACCGGGGAGCTGTTTTTT	CASSSRHDLNTGELFF
TRBJ1-4	TRBV2	-	TRBD1	15	TGTGCCAGCAGCCGCGACAGGGCCGGGAATGAAAAACTGTTTTTT	CASSRDRAGNEKLFF
TRBJ2-7	TRBV4-1	many	-	16	TGCGCCAGCAGCCAAGATAGTTGGCAGGAGACATACGAGCAGTACTTC	CASSQDSWQETYEQYF
TRBJ1-2	TRBV19	many	TRBD1	18	TGTGCCAGTAGTGCAACCGGGACAGCTACCCCCGGAAACTATGGCTACACCTTC	CASSATGTATPGNYGYTF
TRBJ2-7	TRBV2	-	TRBD2	18	TGTGCCAGCAGTGCCAAGCAATCATGGAGCGGGAGCACCTACGAGCAGTACTTC	CASSAKQSWSGSTYEQYF
TRBJ2-5	TRBV10-3	many	TRBD2	17	TGTGCCATCAGTGACCCCGGGGAAGCGGGGTACCAAGAGACCCAGTACTTC	CAISDPGEAGYQETQYF
TRBJ1-5	TRBV29-1	many	-	13	TGCAGCGTCGTACAGGATAGCAATCAGCCCCAGCATTTT	CSVVQDSNQPQHF
TRBJ1-5	TRBV4-1	-	-	18	TGCGCCAGCAGCCGGACAGTTTCTTTCAGGGATAGCAATCAGCCCCAGCATTTT	CASSRTVSFRDSNQPQHF
TRBJ1-5	TRBV19	many	-	15	TGTGCCAGTAGTTGGAGACAGGTTGACAATCAGCCCCAGCATTTT	CASSWRQVDNQPQHF
TRBJ2-3	TRBV12-3/TRBV12-4	few	-	14	TGTGCCAGCAGTTTAGCGAATTTGCTAGCAACGCAGTATTTT	CASSLANLLATQYF
TRBJ1-2	TRBV2	once	-	13	TGTGCCAGCAGTCCAAAGGGGTCTGATGGCTACACCTTC	CASSPKGSDGYTF
TRBJ2-2	TRBV5-1	-	-	16	TGCGCCAGCAGCTTGGATTCGAGGGGTAACACCGGGGAGCTGTTTTTT	CASSLDSRGNTGELFF
TRBJ2-5	TRBV3-1	-	TRBD1	14	TGTGCCAGCAGCCACCAGGGGGCCCGGGAGACCCAGTACTTC	CASSHQGARETQYF
TRBJ2-1	TRBV19	many	TRBD2	12	TGTGCCAGTAGCCGCGCGGGGGGTGAGCAGTTCTTC	CASSRAGGEQFF
TRBJ2-7	TRBV5-1	-	TRBD1	16	TGCGCCAGCAGCCAGGGACAGGGGAGAAGCCCCTACGAGCAGTACTTC	CASSQGQGRSPYEQYF
TRBJ2-1	TRBV19	many	TRBD2	14	TGTGCCAGTGGACTAGCGGGGAGAAGAGGTGAGCAGTTCTTC	CASGLAGRRGEQFF
TRBJ1-2	TRBV15	-	TRBD1	16	TGTGCCACCAGCAGACCGGGCGACAGGGTGGTGCAGGGCTACACCTTC	CATSRPGDRVVQGYTF
TRBJ2-7	TRBV5-4	-	-	13	TGTGCCAGCCAGACAGCACCTTTAGGAGAGCAGTACTTC	CASQTAPLGEQYF
TRBJ1-3	TRBV20-1	many	-	15	TGCAGTGCATTCGGTCCGACGTTATCTGGAAACACCATATATTTT	CSAFGPTLSGNTIYF
TRBJ1-2	TRBV19	once	TRBD1	13	TGTGCCAGTGTGCAAAGGGCAGGGGGCGGCTACACCTTC	CASVQRAGGGYTF
TRBJ1-1	TRBV20-1	many	TRBD1	11	TGCAGTTCGGACAGGGACACTGAAGCTTTCTTT	CSSDRDTEAFF
TRBJ1-5	TRBV19	-	TRBD1	15	TGTGCCAGTAGTCTGATCGGGACAGGGGATCAGCCCCAGCATTTT	CASSLIGTGDQPQHF
TRBJ2-2	TRBV10-3	-	-	17	TGTGCCATCCCTCCGTCGGGTGTAGCTGAGCGAGTCGGGGGGCTGTTTTTT	CAIPPSGVAERVGGLFF
TRBJ1-2	TRBV7-9	many	-	15	TGTGCCAGCAGCTTAGGGGTAGGAGGGTCTCCTCCCTACACCTTC	CASSLGVGGSPPYTF
TRBJ1-2	TRBV5-1	once	-	13	TGCGCCAGCAGTCGCGGGGCGGTTAGCTCCTACACCTTC	CASSRGAVSSYTF
TRBJ1-2	TRBV5-5	many	-	15	TGTGCCAGCAGCACCGCCACAGGATCGGACTATGGCTACACCTTC	CASSTATGSDYGYTF
TRBJ2-7	TRBV15	once	-	14	TGTGCCACCAGCAGAGATCCAGGACCAGGGGAGCAGTACTTC	CATSRDPGPGEQYF
TRBJ1-6	TRBV27	few	-	13	TGTGCCAGCAGTTTAAGGGTATATTCACCCCTCCACTTT	CASSLRVYSPLHF
TRBJ2-7	TRBV20-1	-	TRBD2	15	TGCAGTGCTAGTGGTTTGCGGGAGGCGTTTGACGAGCAGTACTTC	CSASGLREAFDEQYF
TRBJ2-2	TRBV7-9	-	-	14	TGTGCCAGCAGCTTATTGTCTGCAGCCGGGGAGCTGTTTTTT	CASSLLSAAGELFF
TRBJ2-7	TRBV19	many	-	15	TGTGCCAGTAGTATAGTTGGACTACCGAACTACGAGCAGTACTTC	CASSIVGLPNYEQYF
TRBJ1-5	TRBV7-9	many	TRBD1	14	TGTGCCAGCAGCTCCGACAGGGGGGCTCAGCCCCAGCATTTT	CASSSDRGAQPQHF
TRBJ1-6	TRBV15	-	-	15	TGTGCCACCAGCAGAGGGGGGGACGGTGATTCACCCCTCCACTTT	CATSRGGDGDSPLHF